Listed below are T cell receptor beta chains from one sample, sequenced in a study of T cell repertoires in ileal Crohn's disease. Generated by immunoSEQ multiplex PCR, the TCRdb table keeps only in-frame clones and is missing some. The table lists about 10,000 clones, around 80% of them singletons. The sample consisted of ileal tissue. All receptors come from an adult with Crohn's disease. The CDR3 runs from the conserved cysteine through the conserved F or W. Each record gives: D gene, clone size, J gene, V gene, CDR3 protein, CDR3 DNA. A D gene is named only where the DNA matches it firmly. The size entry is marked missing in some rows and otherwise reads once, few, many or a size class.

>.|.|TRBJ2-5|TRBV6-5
CASSLQTGLETQYF
TGTGCCAGCAGTTTGCAAACAGGGCTAGAGACCCAGTACTTC
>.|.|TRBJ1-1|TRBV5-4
CASSLRGEPDEAFF
TGTGCCAGCAGCCTGCGGGGGGAGCCAGACGAAGCTTTCTTT
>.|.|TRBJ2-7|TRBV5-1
CASSPGTYEQYF
TGCGCCAGCAGCCCGGGGACCTACGAGCAGTACTTC
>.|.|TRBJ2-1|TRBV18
CASSPDRRGGDNEQFF
TGTGCCAGCTCACCCGACCGGCGGGGCGGGGACAATGAGCAGTTCTTC
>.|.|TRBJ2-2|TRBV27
CATADSNTGELFF
TGTGCCACCGCGGACTCCAACACCGGGGAGCTGTTTTTT
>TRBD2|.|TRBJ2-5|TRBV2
CASSEGLAGVHGTQYF
TGTGCCAGCAGTGAAGGACTAGCGGGAGTTCACGGGACCCAGTACTTC
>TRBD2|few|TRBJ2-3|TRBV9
CASSVRASGWGGTDTQYF
TGTGCCAGCAGCGTACGGGCTAGCGGGTGGGGGGGCACAGATACGCAGTATTTT
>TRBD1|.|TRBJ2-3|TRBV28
CASSPPGQLTGTDTQYF
TGTGCCAGCAGTCCACCGGGACAGCTGACTGGCACAGATACGCAGTATTTT
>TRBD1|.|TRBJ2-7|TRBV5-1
CASSDPRTGLAYEQYF
TGCGCCAGCAGCGACCCCCGGACAGGGTTGGCCTACGAGCAGTACTTC
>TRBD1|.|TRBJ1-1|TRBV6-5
CASSYLGQGNTEAFF
TGTGCCAGCAGTTACTTGGGACAGGGGAACACTGAAGCTTTCTTT
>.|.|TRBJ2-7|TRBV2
CASSSSVEQYF
TGTGCCAGCAGTAGTAGTGTCGAGCAGTACTTC
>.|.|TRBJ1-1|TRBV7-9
CASSSTLQGNTEAFF
TGTGCCAGCAGCTCAACATTACAGGGGAACACTGAAGCTTTCTTT
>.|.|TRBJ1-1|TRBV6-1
CASSEDPAGWTEAFF
TGTGCCAGCAGTGAAGATCCCGCAGGTTGGACTGAAGCTTTCTTT
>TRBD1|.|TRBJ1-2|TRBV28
CASSGETGAINYGYTF
TGTGCCAGCAGTGGAGAGACAGGGGCTATTAACTATGGCTACACCTTC
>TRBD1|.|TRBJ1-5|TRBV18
CASSPVTGGNQPQHF
TGTGCCAGCTCACCAGTGACAGGGGGCAATCAGCCCCAGCATTTT
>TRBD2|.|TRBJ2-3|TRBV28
CASSLGTSGATDTQYF
TGTGCCAGCAGTTTAGGGACTAGCGGGGCCACAGATACGCAGTATTTT
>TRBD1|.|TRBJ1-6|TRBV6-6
CASNRGAGSPLHF
TGTGCCAGCAACAGGGGAGCCGGCTCACCCCTCCACTTT
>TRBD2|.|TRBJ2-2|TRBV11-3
CASSYGLAGGTTGELFF
TGTGCCAGCAGCTACGGACTAGCGGGAGGTACCACCGGGGAGCTGTTTTTT
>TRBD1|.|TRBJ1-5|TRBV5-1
CASREDRGDQPQHF
TGCGCCAGCAGAGAGGACAGGGGGGATCAGCCCCAGCATTTT
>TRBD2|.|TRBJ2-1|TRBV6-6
CASTLAQSTSINEQFF
TGTGCCAGCACTTTAGCCCAATCGACTAGCATCAATGAGCAGTTCTTC
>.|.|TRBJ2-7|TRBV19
CASSYQRGRGPAEQYF
TGTGCCAGTAGTTACCAACGAGGCAGGGGTCCTGCCGAGCAGTACTTC
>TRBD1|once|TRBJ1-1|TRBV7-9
CASKQGGTEAFF
TGTGCCAGCAAACAGGGGGGCACTGAAGCTTTCTTT